This TCR beta chain originates from a study of blood T cell repertoires in COVID-19. Looking at the study overall: The samples span acute and convalescent COVID-19 from the United States, Italy and Spain. PBMCs, B-cell-depleted T cells, or T cells provided the cDNA or gDNA that made up the material.

Source study methods: Amplifying reference gene primers gave estimates of nucleated cell counts. Method: immunoSEQ multiplex PCR; TCRdb's copy keeps in-frame clones and lacks some. The V and J calls and clone size are taken from that table; D and trimming were inferred from the DNA. Among about 87,000 clones listed, over 75% were seen once. The receptor comes from an elderly woman with active or convalescent COVID-19. The sample comprised peripheral blood.

CDR3 DNA sequence: TGCGCCAGCAGCTTGGGGGATCGGGAAACACCCCTCCACTTT. It translates to CASSLGDRETPLHF. The rearrangement links TRBV5-1 to TRBJ1-6, with no clear D. CDR1 is SGHRS, CDR2 YFSETQ, per germline. Trimming removed 0 bases from V and 11 bases from J, with 12 bases in between. This CDR3 has 14 residues.